A single T cell receptor (beta chain) is shown here with its context. RNA was extracted with the RNeasy kit, and a quantity of roughly 0.5 to 1 ug was reverse transcribed using random hexamers. The TCR beta CDR3 was amplified by immunoSEQ multiplex PCR across 54 Vbeta, 13 Jbeta. A single record per CDR3 protein comes from TCRdb applying MiXCR to the immunoSEQ multiplex PCR reads. Here the sample spans approximately 100,000 distinct CDR3 sequences, about 95% being singletons. Blood CD8+ and CD4+ T cells underwent high-throughput TCR beta sequencing. CDR1 and CDR2 from the germline V gene are LGHDT and YNNKEL (reference sequence). Trimming took 4 bases from V and 4 from J; bases not matched to a gene: 9. This CDR3 comprises 15 residues. The data stem from a study of CD8 T cells in Susac syndrome.

Sample: CD4+ T cells from PBMCs. The chain uses TRBV3-1 and TRBJ2-7; 8 bases are a match to TRBD1. The clonotype originates from a human donor in good health. The CDR3 loop is CASSPLAGGRYEQYF. The CDR3 DNA reads as TGTGCCAGCAGCCCCCTTGCAGGGGGCAGGTACGAGCAGTACTTC.